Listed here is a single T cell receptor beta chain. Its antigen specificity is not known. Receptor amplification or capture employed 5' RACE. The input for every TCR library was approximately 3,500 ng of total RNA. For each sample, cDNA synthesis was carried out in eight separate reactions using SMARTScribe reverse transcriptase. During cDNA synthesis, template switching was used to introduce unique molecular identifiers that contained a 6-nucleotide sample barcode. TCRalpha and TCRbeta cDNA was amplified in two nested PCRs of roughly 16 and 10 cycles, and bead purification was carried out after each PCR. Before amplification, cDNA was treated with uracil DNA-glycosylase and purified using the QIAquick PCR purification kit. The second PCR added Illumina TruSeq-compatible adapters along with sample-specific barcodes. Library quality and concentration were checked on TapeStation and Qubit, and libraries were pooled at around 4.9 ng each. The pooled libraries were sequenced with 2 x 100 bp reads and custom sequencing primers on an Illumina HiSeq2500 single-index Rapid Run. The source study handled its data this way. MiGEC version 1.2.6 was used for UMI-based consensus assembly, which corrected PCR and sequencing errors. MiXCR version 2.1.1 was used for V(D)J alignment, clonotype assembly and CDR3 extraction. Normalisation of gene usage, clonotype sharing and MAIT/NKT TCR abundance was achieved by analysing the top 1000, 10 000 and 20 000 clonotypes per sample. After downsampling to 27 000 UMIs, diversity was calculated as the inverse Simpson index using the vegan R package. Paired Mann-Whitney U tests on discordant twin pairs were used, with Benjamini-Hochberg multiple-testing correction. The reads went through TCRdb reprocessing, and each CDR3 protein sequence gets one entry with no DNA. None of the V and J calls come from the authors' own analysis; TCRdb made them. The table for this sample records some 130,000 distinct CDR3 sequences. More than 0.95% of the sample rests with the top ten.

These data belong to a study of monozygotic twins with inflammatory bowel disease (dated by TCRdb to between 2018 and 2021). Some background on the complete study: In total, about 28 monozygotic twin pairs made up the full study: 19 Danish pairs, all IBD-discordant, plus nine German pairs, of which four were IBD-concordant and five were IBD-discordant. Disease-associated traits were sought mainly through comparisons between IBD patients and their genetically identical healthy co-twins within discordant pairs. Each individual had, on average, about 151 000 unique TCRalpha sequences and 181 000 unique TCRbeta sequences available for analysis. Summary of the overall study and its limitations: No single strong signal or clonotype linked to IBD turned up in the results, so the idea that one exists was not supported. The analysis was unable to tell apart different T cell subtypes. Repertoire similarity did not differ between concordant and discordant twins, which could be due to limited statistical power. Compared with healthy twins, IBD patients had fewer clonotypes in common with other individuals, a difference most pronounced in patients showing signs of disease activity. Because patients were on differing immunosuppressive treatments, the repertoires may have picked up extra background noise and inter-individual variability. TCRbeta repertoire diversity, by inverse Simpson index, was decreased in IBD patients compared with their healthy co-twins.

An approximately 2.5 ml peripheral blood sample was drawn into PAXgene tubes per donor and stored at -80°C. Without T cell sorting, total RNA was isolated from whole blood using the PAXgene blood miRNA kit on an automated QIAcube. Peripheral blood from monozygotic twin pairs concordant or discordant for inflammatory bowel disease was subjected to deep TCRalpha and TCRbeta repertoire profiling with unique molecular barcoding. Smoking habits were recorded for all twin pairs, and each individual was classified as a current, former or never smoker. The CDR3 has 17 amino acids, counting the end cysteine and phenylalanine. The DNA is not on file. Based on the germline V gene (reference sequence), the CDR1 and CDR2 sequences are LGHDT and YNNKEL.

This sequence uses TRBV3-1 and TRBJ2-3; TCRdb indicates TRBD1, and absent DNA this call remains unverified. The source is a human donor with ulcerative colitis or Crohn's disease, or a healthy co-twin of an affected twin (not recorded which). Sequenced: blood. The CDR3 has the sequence CASSRLTGEAPADTQYF.